This T cell receptor beta chain was obtained from a study of blood T cell repertoires in COVID-19. Study context: The samples span acute and convalescent COVID-19 from the United States, Italy and Spain. Sources were T cells, B-cell-depleted T cells, or PBMCs; the material itself was cDNA or gDNA.

Original data processing: Counts of nucleated cells, estimated from reference gene primer amplification, were obtained. Clones were sequenced by immunoSEQ multiplex PCR, and TCRdb holds only the in-frame ones, with some missing. V and J calls plus clone size are reproduced from that table; the DNA served to infer D and trimming. The sample lists about 99,000 clones, just under 85% occurring once. CDR1 and CDR2 from the germline V gene are ENHRY and SYGVKD. The CDR3 extends over 17 amino acids. V dropped 10 bases and J dropped 0; count of bases not matched to a gene: 10. The V and J genes are TRBV10-3 and TRBJ2-3; 13 bases agree with TRBD2. Sample: peripheral blood. The TCR originated in a woman older than 75 with active or convalescent COVID-19. DNA for the CDR3: TGTGCCACTAGACTAGCGGGGGGCCTACTCAGCACAGATACGCAGTATTTT. This sequence encodes CATRLAGGLLSTDTQYF.